The present T cell receptor (beta chain) was sequenced within a study of blood T cell repertoires in COVID-19 (dated by TCRdb to about 2020). For context, the study as a whole: Samples covering the acute and convalescent phases of COVID-19 were provided by collaborators in the United States, Italy and Spain. The prospective study material was composed of cDNA or gDNA derived from T cells, B-cell-depleted T cells, or PBMCs. Subjects who had been exposed to COVID-19, were actively infected with it, or had recovered from it provided the deeply sampled blood TCRbeta repertoires that made up the dataset. The repertoires were released in a freely available public database intended as a resource for research on the immune response to SARS-CoV-2. Samples were obtained from the ongoing ImmuneRACE study (first 160 participants) and from over 1,000 subjects provided by 6 global collaborators. Nearly every sample came with metadata listing a de-identified subject ID, COVID-19 status, age in years and sex. HLA class I and class II types, where available, came from metadata supplied by the sample provider rather than from assay-based typing. General conclusions and limits of the study: The amount of clinical and demographic metadata varied by source and participant and was provided uncurated.

Reading from cysteine to phenylalanine, the CDR3 counts 14 amino acids. The read is trimmed to its CDR3 DNA, 42 bases read in frame from base 1. The V end gives up 3 bases and the J end 7 bases, leaving 2 bases in the junction not matched to a gene. CDR1 is given as LNHDA and CDR2 as SQIVND, both from the germline V gene (reference sequence). One collaborating source in Seattle enrolled patients while the patients were actively infected and followed the patients over time throughout the course of disease. Collaborating institutions collected whole blood in K2EDTA tubes following their own protocols. For TCRbeta analysis, collaborator samples were shipped as frozen whole blood, as isolated PBMCs, or as DNA extracted from either sample type. For this clone: Its antigen specificity is not known. The input lacks base qualities; no much larger clone sits a single base away.

The immunoSEQ Assay, a bias-controlled multiplex PCR, was used to amplify TCRbeta CDR3 regions from genomic DNA. Turning to the authors' computational methods: Within the assay, amplification of reference gene primers was used to estimate how many nucleated cells each sample contained. To quantify the absolute abundance of each unique TCRbeta CDR3 rearrangement, sequence reads were collapsed and filtered. Productive Simpson clonality was computed per sample as the square root of Simpson's diversity index over productive rearrangements. TCRdb retrieved this table from immuneACCESS and kept in-frame rearrangements only. Not all clones are present; in checked studies, unresolved V genes account for under half, and no reason is known for the remainder. Clone size and the V and J calls come from that table; the DNA yielded D and trimming. The sample table shows about 93,000 clones, and around 86% are seen once. The top ten clones comprise more than 4.5% of the sample.

This sequence uses TRBV19 and TRBJ1-6; TRBD1 matches 8 bases in the middle. The source material was peripheral blood. The sequence came from a man between 60 and 75 years old with COVID-19, enrolled during active disease. The CDR3 is CASSIDRGNSPLHF. Here is the DNA: TGTGCCAGTAGTATTGACAGGGGAAATTCACCCCTCCACTTT.